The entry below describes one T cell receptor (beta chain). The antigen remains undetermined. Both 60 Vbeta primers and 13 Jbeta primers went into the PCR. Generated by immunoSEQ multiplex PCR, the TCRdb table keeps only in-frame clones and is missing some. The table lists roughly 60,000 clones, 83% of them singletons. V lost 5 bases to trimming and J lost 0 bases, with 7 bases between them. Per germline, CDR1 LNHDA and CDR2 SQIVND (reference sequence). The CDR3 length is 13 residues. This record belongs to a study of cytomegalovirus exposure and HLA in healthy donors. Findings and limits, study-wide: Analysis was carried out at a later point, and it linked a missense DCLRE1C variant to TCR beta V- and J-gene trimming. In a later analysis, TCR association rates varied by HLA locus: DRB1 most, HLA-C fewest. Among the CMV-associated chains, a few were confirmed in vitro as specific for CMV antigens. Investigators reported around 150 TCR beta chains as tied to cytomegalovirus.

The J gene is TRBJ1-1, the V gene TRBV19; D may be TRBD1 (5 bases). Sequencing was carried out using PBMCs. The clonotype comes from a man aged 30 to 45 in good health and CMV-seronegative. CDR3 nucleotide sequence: TGTGCCAGTAGTGGGGGGTTGAACACTGAAGCTTTCTTT. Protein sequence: CASSGGLNTEAFF.